The T cell receptor beta chain under discussion was sequenced for a study of molecular identifiers for immune sequencing clone quantification. As for the study in general: Within a replicate experiment, RNA obtained from either about 20,000 or 100,000 naive CD8 cells was divided into five aliquots, and four of those aliquots were then sequenced.

This clonotype was seen a few times. This may stem from a read error, because a much larger clone lies one nucleotide away. TCRdb re-derived calls from the PCR reads in MiXCR, one entry per CDR3 protein. The sample lists about 640,000 distinct CDR3 sequences, roughly 21% occurring once. The specimen was naive CD8+ T cells from blood, with Jurkat cell RNA spiked in. The subset denotes: FACS-sorted CD8+CD4-CCR7+CD45RA+ naive T cells. This TCR was recovered from a human donor in good health. Some libraries in this study had Jurkat cell RNA spiked in.

The CDR3, as DNA: TGTGCCAGCAGACGGACCGCTAGCGCAGATACGCAGTATTTT. This translates into CASRRTASADTQYF. J is TRBJ2-3 and V is TRBV27, with D possibly being TRBD2 (6 bases). The germline gives CDR1 MNHEY, CDR2 SMNVEV (reference sequence). The CDR3 consists of 14 residues. V was trimmed by 6 bases and J by 4 bases, leaving 14 bases between them.